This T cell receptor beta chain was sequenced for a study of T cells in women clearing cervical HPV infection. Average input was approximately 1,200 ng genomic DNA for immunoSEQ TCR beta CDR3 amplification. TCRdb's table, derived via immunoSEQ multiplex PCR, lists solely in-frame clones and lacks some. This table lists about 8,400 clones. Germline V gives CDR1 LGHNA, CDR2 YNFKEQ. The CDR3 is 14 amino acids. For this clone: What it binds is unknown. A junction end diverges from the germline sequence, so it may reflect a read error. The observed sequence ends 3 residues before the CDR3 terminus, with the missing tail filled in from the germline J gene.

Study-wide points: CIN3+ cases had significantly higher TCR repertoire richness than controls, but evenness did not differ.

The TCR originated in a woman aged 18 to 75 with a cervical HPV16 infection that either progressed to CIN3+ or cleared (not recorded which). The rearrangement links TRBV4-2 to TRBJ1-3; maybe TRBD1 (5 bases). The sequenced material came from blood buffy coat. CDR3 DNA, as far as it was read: TGCGCCAGCAGCCTAATTCAGGGTTCGCACACC. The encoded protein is CASSLIQGSHT. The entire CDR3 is CASSLIQGSHTIYF.